A single sample is the source of the 8 T cell receptor beta chains below, sequenced in a study of blood T cell repertoires in COVID-19. Clones were read by immunoSEQ multiplex PCR, and TCRdb kept only the in-frame ones, dropping some. The repertoire holds some 42,000 clones, with roughly 88% as singletons. Material: peripheral blood. All receptors come from a human donor in a cohort sampled during active COVID-19.

Here the CDR3 reads CASRSGGGQNTEAFF. CDR3 sequence (DNA): TGTGCCAGTAGGTCGGGTGGTGGCCAGAACACTGAAGCTTTCTTT. The chain uses TRBV19 and TRBJ1-1; D is unclear. Looked up from germline, CDR1 is LNHDA and CDR2 is SQIVND (reference sequence). V was clipped by 6 bases and J by 1 base, with 15 bases between them. The CDR3 consists of 15 residues.

This rearrangement joins TRBV15 to TRBJ1-4; 8 bases are a match to TRBD1. CDR1 LNHNV and CDR2 YYDKDF come from the germline V gene (reference sequence). V lost 9 bases, J lost 8 bases, and 11 bases stayed unmatched. The CDR3 has 14 residues. The CDR3 is CATGTGQGTEKLFF. CDR3 sequence (DNA): TGTGCCACAGGGACCGGACAGGGTACAGAAAAACTGTTTTTT.

This clone has only a few counts. V gene TRBV4-2 combines with J gene TRBJ2-3, with 8 nucleotides matching TRBD1. The CDR3 contains 16 residues. J lost 1 base, V lost 2 bases, and 5 bases had no gene match. The germline V gene encodes CDR1 LGHNA and CDR2 YNFKEQ. The CDR3 DNA reads TGTGCCAGCAGCCAACAACAGGGACAGGGCACAGATACGCAGTATTTT. Protein sequence: CASSQQQGQGTDTQYF.

The genes are TRBV19 and TRBJ1-4; 7 bases are a match to TRBD1. The CDR3 runs 16 residues. Germline-derived CDR1 and CDR2 are LNHDA and SQIVND (reference sequence). Unmatched junction bases numbered 4, after V lost 3 bases and J lost 0 bases. In nucleotides, the CDR3 is TGTGCCAGTAGTATGAGGGACAGCTCAACTAATGAAAAACTGTTTTTT. Its protein is CASSMRDSSTNEKLFF.

This rearrangement joins TRBV7-2 to TRBJ2-3; 10 nucleotides line up with TRBD2. Trimming cost V 5 bases and J 2 bases; bases outside gene matches: 13. CDR3 length: 18 amino acids. Germline V gene sequence: CDR1 SGHTA, CDR2 FQGNSA. The CDR3 reads CASSRLSGGPAVTDTQYF. In DNA, the CDR3 is TGTGCCAGCAGCCGCCTTAGCGGGGGGCCCGCCGTCACAGATACGCAGTATTTT.

The chain has TRBV6-5 and TRBJ1-1; 7 nucleotides line up with TRBD1. The V gene end was trimmed by 8 bases and the J gene end by 4 bases; junction bases not matched to a gene: 7. The CDR3 contains 13 residues. Per germline, CDR1 MNHEY and CDR2 SVGAGI. The chain's CDR3 is CASRNRGPTEAFF. The CDR3, as DNA: TGTGCCAGCCGAAACAGGGGCCCCACTGAAGCTTTCTTT.

The V call is TRBV5-6, the J call TRBJ2-5; TRBD1 matches 8 bases. With V trimmed by 3 bases and J by 2 bases, 9 bases remained unmatched. Germline values: CDR1 SGHDT, CDR2 YYEEEE. CDR3 size: 16 residues. The CDR3 region has the DNA TGTGCCAGCAGCTCTCCCGACAGGGGACGGCAAGAGACCCAGTACTTC. Encoded protein: CASSSPDRGRQETQYF.

In DNA, the CDR3 is TGTGCCAGCAGTGAATCGGTAAACCGAGAAAAACTGTTTTTT. It codes for CASSESVNREKLFF. The rearrangement links TRBV2 to TRBJ1-4; D is ambiguous. Germline CDR1 and CDR2: SNHLY and FYNNEI. There are 14 residues in the CDR3. V gave up 2 bases and J gave up 8 bases, with 12 bases separating them.